The TCR beta chain under discussion was sequenced for a study of cytomegalovirus exposure and HLA in healthy donors (dated by TCRdb to about 2017). Looking at the study overall: According to an earlier analysis of 587 of the donors, 150 million to 200 million T cells yielded approximately 120 million unique TCR beta sequences and about 300 Gb of sequence data. Class I and class II HLA loci were covered by the typing at four-digit resolution. Roughly 5 DR-DQ haplotypes were handled as single units for association and clustering because linkage in the cohort was strong. The number of typed donors differed by locus: 629-630 for A, B, C, DRB1 and DQB1; 500 to 550 for DQA1; over 600 for DPA1; and 400 to 480 for DPB1. The study aimed to test whether cataloging public T cell receptors could reveal signatures of past pathogen exposure. To predict cytomegalovirus infection status, the study brought together high-throughput TCR immunosequencing, statistical association of individual TCRs with disease status, and machine learning. An earlier analysis of around 640 of the donors used high-throughput TCR beta sequencing to judge whether each TCR beta V gene segment behaved as functional or pseudogenic. All discovery cohort repertoires had been generated using a single sequencing platform. In a later analysis, previously published TCR beta repertoires from 666 donors were re-analyzed and high-resolution HLA genotyping was added so that TCR occurrence patterns could be studied. A later genetic analysis used genome-wide SNP genotypes for about three fifths of the 666 donors, treating that subset as a discovery cohort. Donor age, sex, ethnicity and CMV serostatus were compiled together with the repertoire data. Approximately 310 gigabases of sequencing data and approximately 91 million unique TCR sequences made up an early release that covered several hundred HLA-typed donors. Of the roughly 400 genotyped donors, about 80% fell in the genetic ancestry cluster associated with self-reported Caucasian donors. Rather than drawing on any new phenotypic data, the later analysis identified candidate immune exposures from TCR beta sequences and the way those sequences occurred across donors. The T cell repertoires of 666 subjects were profiled by immunosequencing and related to cytomegalovirus serostatus. In addition to the first cohort of 666 subjects, a separate validation cohort of about 120 different subjects was used. Across approximately 420 genotyped donors of the cohort, an average of about 250,000 unique TCR beta nucleotide sequences per donor were sequenced, and roughly 18% of those sequences were non-productive.

Receptor amplification or capture employed the immunoSEQ multiplex PCR assay. For the multiplex PCR, a mixture combining 60 forward primers for TCR Vbeta segments and 13 reverse primers for TCR Jbeta segments was used. The CDR3 region of rearranged TCR beta genes was amplified from genomic DNA with a multiplex PCR assay. The amplified TCR beta libraries were sequenced on the Illumina HiSeq System as 87-base-pair reads. In the paper's pipeline: A later analysis counted approximately 74 million unique TCR beta chains across the 650 to 700 repertoires, and around 9.9 million of these chains were shared by at least two donors. Raw reads were error-corrected and collapsed into unique sequences with a nearest-neighbor algorithm that merged closely related sequences to remove PCR and sequencing errors. To assign V, D and J gene segments, CDR3 sequences were aligned to IMGT reference sequences. Each retained sequence needed at least a six-nucleotide match to both a V gene segment and a J gene segment. Rearrangements were called productive when the CDR3 lacked stop codons and stayed in frame with V and J; all others were non-productive. CDR3 was defined by IMGT convention, running from the second conserved V-encoded cysteine to the conserved J-encoded phenylalanine. The earlier analysis of about 590 of the donors excluded sequences that lacked an unambiguous match to a single V gene segment. An earlier analysis of approximately 590 of the donors called V segments functional above 56.7% productive rearrangements and segregating when the between-donor standard deviation exceeded 5%. A statistical classification framework was developed to diagnose cytomegalovirus status using the catalog of TCR beta chain sequences. V and J gene assignment, in a later analysis, came from comparing TCR nucleotide sequences with IMGT/GENE-DB human TR gene sequences. A later analysis assigned CDR3 sequences and most-parsimonious VDJ recombination scenarios with the TCRdist pipeline. In a later analysis, every TCR beta chain was defined by the combination of its CDR3 amino acid sequence and its V-gene family, and reads without a unique V-gene family were dropped. As a way to deal with suspected cross-contamination and a sequencing artifact, a later analysis dropped hundreds of nucleotide sequences that were highly shared and had low generation probability. For each public chain, a later analysis derived a clonal expansion index from normalized ranks of inferred template counts within each repertoire. In a later analysis, generation probabilities were computed with a VDJ recombination model fitted to out-of-frame rearrangements, and the resulting probabilities were checked against IGoR. A later analysis scored TCR-TCR, TCR-HLA and TCR-CMV co-occurrence with hypergeometric tests, applying a repertoire-size bias correction to TCR pairs. A later analysis estimated false discovery rates by permuting HLA or CMV assignments 20 times. In a later analysis, co-occurring TCRs were grouped using DBSCAN, with TCRdist sequence similarity added in when clustering inside HLA-allele-positive subsets. Co-occurrence clustering excluded repertoires with fewer than 30,000 or more than 120,000 public chains, plus five with anomalous nucleotide sharing. TCRdb re-hosts the immuneACCESS table, in-frame sequences only. Its copies lack some clones; in the studies checked, an unresolved V gene accounts for under half of them, and the cause for the rest is not known. D and trimming come from the DNA, and the V and J calls and clone size come from that table. The sample has around 140,000 clones on record, roughly four fifths of them singletons. The top ten constitute about 7.4% of the sample.

The cohort consisted of fewer than 700 healthy bone marrow donors. At the time of sampling, every cohort member was nominally healthy, though immune exposures that went unrecorded were likely present. The donor was CMV seropositive and belonged to the group of around 300 seropositive cohort members. A peripheral blood sample was provided by each donor, and peripheral blood mononuclear cells were used for TCR beta sequencing. The Qiagen DNeasy Blood Extraction Kit was used to extract genomic DNA from the blood cell samples. General conclusions and limits of the study: According to a later analysis, most CMV-associated TCR beta chains appeared to be HLA-restricted, and the HLA associations seemed to be driven largely by CMV exposure. In both the original and validation cohorts, the classifier was reported to diagnose cytomegalovirus status with high specificity and sensitivity. Correlated functional status among segregating V segments might reflect linkage disequilibrium, but an unknown experimental factor could not be ruled out. Compared with equally common non-associated chains, HLA-associated TCR beta chains in a later analysis were more clonally expanded and had lower generation probabilities. Across donors, most TCR sequences were observed very rarely, whereas some public TCRs were present in many individuals. A group of highly shared sequence variants was considered likely to be a technical artifact of the sequencing pipeline. A further reported finding was that TCR beta sequences accurately predicted the HLA-A and HLA-B alleles for most subjects in the first cohort. The 87-base-pair reads could not distinguish some IMGT-functional V segments, including TRBV6-2 and TRBV6-3, so those segments were excluded. In an earlier analysis of approximately 590 of the donors, most TCR beta V segments appeared in productive rearrangements about 87% or about 30% of the time, broadly matching IMGT annotations. In a later analysis, the rate of TCR association differed among HLA loci, with DRB1 alleles having the most associated TCRs and HLA-C alleles having the fewest. HLA typing was unavailable for some donors at each locus, so association tests used only the typed subset. Only TCR beta chains were sequenced in this cohort, and the absence of alpha or paired-chain data limited detectable features. A few of the identified cytomegalovirus-associated TCR beta chains were confirmed in vitro to be specific for cytomegalovirus antigens. Immune exposure information for the cohort was limited to CMV serostatus. A later genetic analysis reported fewer N-insertions in productive TCRs among donors in an Asian-associated ancestry cluster than the roughly 700-donor mean. Several of the top co-occurrence clusters appeared to be linked to parvovirus B19, influenza, CMV and Epstein-Barr virus, according to a later analysis. A later genetic analysis associated a missense DCLRE1C variant with V-gene and J-gene trimming of TCR beta chains, and an independent cohort replicated the association. It was suggested by the authors that the approach could potentially be generalized to other disease states and immunological phenotypes. The study gave a list of 150 to 200 TCR beta chains associated with cytomegalovirus. A later analysis associated 15,000 to 20,000 TCR beta sequences with specific HLA alleles at a false discovery rate of 0.05. Because counts were too low, approximately 15 rarely observed V segments, including chromosome 9 orphons, were excluded from the earlier analysis of several hundred of the donors. The presence/absence analyses assumed that sequencing depth was roughly uniform across donors, and that assumption may not be true. When HLA alleles, especially DR and DQ, strongly co-occurred, TCR associations were difficult to assign to individual alleles.

This clone has only a few counts. There is no known antigen for this receptor. No clone much larger than this one lies a single base away; base qualities are absent. CDR1 and CDR2 were assigned from the germline V gene as WSHSY and SAAADI. V is pared back by 0 bases and J by 3 bases, with 15 bases lying between the germline termini. The CDR3 measures 17 amino acids from cysteine to phenylalanine. Just the 51-base CDR3 DNA is kept, in frame starting at base 1. The chain is assembled from TRBV10-2 and TRBJ2-1, with the D gene not clear enough to name. Sequencing used PBMCs. The clonotype originates from a woman in her forties or fifties in good health and CMV-seropositive. The CDR3 reads CASSESLRGTIYNEQFF. The nucleotides read TGCGCCAGCAGTGAGTCCCTTCGCGGAACCATCTACAATGAGCAGTTCTTC.